The source of this TCR beta chain is a study of blood T cell repertoires in COVID-19 (dated by TCRdb to 2019 to 2021). In the study overall: Samples from collaborators originated in the United States, Italy and Spain and spanned both the acute and convalescent phases of COVID-19. The dataset comprised deeply sampled blood TCRbeta repertoires from subjects exposed to, actively infected with, or recovered from COVID-19. The sample metadata nearly always contained a de-identified subject ID, COVID-19 status, age in years and sex. Samples were obtained from the ongoing ImmuneRACE study (first 160 participants) and from 1,254 subjects provided by 6 global collaborators. Where available, HLA class I and class II types were taken from metadata supplied by the sample provider and were not determined by assay-based typing. The prospective study material was composed of cDNA or gDNA derived from T cells, B-cell-depleted T cells, or PBMCs. The repertoires were released in a freely available public database meant as a resource for research on the immune response to SARS-CoV-2. What the research found in general, with its limitations: How much clinical and demographic metadata was included differed by source and by participant, and the metadata was provided uncurated.

Collaborating institutions collected whole blood in K2EDTA tubes following their own protocols. For TCRbeta analysis, collaborators shipped samples in one of three forms: frozen whole blood, isolated PBMCs, or DNA extracted from either of those sample types. A remark on this clone: This clone's antigen is unknown. No base qualities exist here, and no much larger clone lies one base off it.

TCRbeta CDR3 regions were amplified from genomic DNA using the immunoSEQ Assay, a bias-controlled multiplex PCR. Concerning the study's data processing: The number of nucleated cells in each sample was estimated by amplification of reference gene primers within the assay. Sequence reads were collapsed and filtered to measure the absolute abundance of every unique TCRbeta CDR3 rearrangement. For each sample, productive Simpson clonality was calculated as the square root of Simpson's diversity index across productive rearrangements. The table comes from immuneACCESS by way of TCRdb, which keeps in-frame sequences with V and J called. Part of the clones is missing from these tables; in studies checked, under half for an unresolved V gene and the rest for unknown reasons. V and J calls and clone size are copied from that table; D and trimming were computed from the DNA. This sample lists tens of thousands of clones; approximately 90% were detected once. About 5% of the sample goes to the ten largest clones.

Taken from the germline V gene, the CDR1 and CDR2 loops are LGHNA and YSLEER. The trim is 0 bases for V and 7 bases for J, with a gap of 16 bases between the germline ends. There are 17 amino acids in the CDR3, from cysteine to phenylalanine inclusive. Only the CDR3 DNA is retained, 51 bases long and in frame from the first base. The chain is made from TRBV4-3 and TRBJ1-6, with TRBD1 tentatively as D gene (5 bases match). The material sequenced was peripheral blood. This sequence originates from a woman older than 75 with active COVID-19. The CDR3 amino acid sequence is: CASSQDLGGAGNSPLHF. Here is the DNA: TGCGCCAGCAGCCAAGATTTGGGGGGAGCTGGGAATTCACCCCTCCACTTT.